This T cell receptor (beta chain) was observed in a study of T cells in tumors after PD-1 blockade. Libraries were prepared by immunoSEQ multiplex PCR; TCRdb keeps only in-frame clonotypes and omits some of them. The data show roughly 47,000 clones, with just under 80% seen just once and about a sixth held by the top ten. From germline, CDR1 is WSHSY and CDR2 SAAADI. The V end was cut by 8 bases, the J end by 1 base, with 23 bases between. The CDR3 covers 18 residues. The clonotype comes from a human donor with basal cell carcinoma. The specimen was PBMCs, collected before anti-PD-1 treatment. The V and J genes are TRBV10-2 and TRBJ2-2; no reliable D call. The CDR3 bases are TGCGCCAGCGCCGAGGCAGTAAGCGTAACCTGGAACACCGGGGAGCTGTTTTTT. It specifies CASAEAVSVTWNTGELFF.